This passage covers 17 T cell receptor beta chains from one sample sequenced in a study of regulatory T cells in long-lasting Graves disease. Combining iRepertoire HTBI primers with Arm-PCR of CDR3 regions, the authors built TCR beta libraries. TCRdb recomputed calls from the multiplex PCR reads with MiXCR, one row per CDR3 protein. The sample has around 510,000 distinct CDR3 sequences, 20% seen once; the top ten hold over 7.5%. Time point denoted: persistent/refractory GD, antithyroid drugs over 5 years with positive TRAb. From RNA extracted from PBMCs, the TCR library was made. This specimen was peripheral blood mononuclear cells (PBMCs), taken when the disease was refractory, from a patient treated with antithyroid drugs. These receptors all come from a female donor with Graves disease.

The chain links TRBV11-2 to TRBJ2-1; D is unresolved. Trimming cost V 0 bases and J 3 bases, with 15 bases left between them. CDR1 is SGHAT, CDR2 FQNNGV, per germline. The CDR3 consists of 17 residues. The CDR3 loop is CASSLDVSGSSYNEQFF. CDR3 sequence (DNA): TGTGCCAGCAGCTTAGATGTCTCCGGGTCTAGCTACAATGAGCAGTTCTTC.

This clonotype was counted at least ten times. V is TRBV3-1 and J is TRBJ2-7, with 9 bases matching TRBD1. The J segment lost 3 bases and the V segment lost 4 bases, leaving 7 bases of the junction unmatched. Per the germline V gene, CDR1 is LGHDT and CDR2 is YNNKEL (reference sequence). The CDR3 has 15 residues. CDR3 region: CASSRSGQGNYEQYF. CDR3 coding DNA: TGTGCCAGCAGCCGCTCAGGACAGGGGAACTACGAGCAGTACTTC.

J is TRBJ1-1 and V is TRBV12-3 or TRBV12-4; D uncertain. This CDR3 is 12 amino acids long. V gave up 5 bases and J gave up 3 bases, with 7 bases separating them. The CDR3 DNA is TGTGCCAGCAGTCTCTCGTACACTGAAGCTTTCTTT. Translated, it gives CASSLSYTEAFF.

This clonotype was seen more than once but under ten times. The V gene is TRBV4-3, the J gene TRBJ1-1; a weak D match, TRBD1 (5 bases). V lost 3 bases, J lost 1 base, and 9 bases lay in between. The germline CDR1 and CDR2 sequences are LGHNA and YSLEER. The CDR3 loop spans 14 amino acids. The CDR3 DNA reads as TGCGCCAGCAGCCACCCCGGGGCGAACACTGAAGCTTTCTTT. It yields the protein CASSHPGANTEAFF.

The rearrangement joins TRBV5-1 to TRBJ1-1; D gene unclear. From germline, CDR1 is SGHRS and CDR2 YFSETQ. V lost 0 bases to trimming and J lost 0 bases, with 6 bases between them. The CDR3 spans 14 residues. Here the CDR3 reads CASSLARVNTEAFF. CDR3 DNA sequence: TGCGCCAGCAGCTTGGCGAGGGTGAACACTGAAGCTTTCTTT. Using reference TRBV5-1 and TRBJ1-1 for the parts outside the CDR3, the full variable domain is KAGVTQTPRYLIKTRGQQVTLSCSPISGHRSVSWYQQTPGQGLQFLFEYFSETQRNKGNFPGRFSGRQFSNSRSEMNVSTLELGDSALYLCASSLARVNTEAFFGQGTRLTVV.

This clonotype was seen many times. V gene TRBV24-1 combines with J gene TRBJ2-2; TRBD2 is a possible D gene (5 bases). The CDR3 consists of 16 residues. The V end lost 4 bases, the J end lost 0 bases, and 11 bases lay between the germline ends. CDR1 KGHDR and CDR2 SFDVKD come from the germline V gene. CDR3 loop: CATSELGGSNTGELFF. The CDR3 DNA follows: TGTGCCACCAGTGAACTAGGTGGTTCGAACACCGGGGAGCTGTTTTTT.

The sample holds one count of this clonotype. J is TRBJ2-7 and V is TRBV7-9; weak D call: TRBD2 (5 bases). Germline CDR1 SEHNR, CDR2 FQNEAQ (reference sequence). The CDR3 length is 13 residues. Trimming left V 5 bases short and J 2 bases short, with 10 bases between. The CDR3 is CASSGSDTYEQYF. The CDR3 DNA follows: TGTGCCAGCAGCGGGAGCGACACCTACGAGCAGTACTTC.

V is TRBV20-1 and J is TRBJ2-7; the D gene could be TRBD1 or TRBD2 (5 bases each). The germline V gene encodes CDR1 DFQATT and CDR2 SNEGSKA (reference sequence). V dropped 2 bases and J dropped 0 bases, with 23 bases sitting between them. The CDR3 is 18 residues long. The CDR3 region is CSARFPGPSRLSSYEQYF. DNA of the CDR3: TGCAGTGCTAGATTTCCGGGACCCAGCCGTTTGTCCTCCTACGAGCAGTACTTC.

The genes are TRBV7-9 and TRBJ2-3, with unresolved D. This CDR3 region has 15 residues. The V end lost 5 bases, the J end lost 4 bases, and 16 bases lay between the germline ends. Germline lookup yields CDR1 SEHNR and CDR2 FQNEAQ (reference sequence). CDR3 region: CASSQVPEVSDTQYF. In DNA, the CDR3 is TGTGCCAGCAGCCAAGTTCCCGAGGTTTCAGATACGCAGTATTTT. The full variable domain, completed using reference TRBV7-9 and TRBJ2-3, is DTGVSQNPRHKITKRGQNVTFRCDPISEHNRLYWYRQTLGQGPEFLTYFQNEAQLEKSRLLSDRFSAERPKGSFSTLEIQRTEQGDSAMYLCASSQVPEVSDTQYFGPGTRLTVL.

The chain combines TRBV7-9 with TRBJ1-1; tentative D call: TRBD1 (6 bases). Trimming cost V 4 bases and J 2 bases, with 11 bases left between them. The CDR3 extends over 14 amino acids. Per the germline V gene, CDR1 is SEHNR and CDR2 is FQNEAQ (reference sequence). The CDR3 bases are TGTGCCAGCAGCTCAACAGGGTTCAACACTGAAGCTTTCTTT. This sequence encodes CASSSTGFNTEAFF.

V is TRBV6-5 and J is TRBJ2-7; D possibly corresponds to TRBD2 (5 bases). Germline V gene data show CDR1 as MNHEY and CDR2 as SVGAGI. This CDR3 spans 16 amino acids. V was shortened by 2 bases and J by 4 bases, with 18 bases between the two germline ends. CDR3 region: CASSYGGGDHNYEQYF. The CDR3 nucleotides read TGTGCCAGCAGTTACGGAGGTGGGGATCATAATTACGAGCAGTACTTC.

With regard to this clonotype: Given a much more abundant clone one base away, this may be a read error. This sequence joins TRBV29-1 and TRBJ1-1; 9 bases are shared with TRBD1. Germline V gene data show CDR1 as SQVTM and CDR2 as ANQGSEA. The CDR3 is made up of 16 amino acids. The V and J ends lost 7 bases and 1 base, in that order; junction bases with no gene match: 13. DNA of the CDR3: TGCAGCGCCTCGGACAGGGGTCGAAAGACGAACACTGAAGCTTTCTTT. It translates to CSASDRGRKTNTEAFF.

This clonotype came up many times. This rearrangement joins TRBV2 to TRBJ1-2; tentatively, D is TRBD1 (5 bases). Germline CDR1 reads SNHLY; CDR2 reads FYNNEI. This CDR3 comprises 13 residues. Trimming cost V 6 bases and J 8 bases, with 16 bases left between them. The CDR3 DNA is TGTGCCAGCAGGGCATGGGGGTATCGAGGCTACACCTTC. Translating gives CASRAWGYRGYTF. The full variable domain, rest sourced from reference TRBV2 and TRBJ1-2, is EPEVTQTPSHQVTQMGQEVILRCVPISNHLYFYWYRQILGQKVEFLVSFYNNEISEKSEIFDDQFSVERPDGSNFTLKIRSTKLEDSAMYFCASRAWGYRGYTFGSGTRLTVV.

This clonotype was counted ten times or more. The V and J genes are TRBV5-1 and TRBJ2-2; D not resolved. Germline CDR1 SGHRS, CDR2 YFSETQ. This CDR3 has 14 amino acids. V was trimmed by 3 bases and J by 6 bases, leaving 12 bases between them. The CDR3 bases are TGCGCCAGCAGCTGGTTTGGGCAGTCCGGGGAGCTGTTTTTT. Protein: CASSWFGQSGELFF.

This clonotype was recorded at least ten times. In nucleotides, the CDR3 is TGTGCCAGCAGTGAGCCTGGACCAGCACATCAGCCCCAGCATTTT. It is translated as CASSEPGPAHQPQHF. The chain has TRBV2 and TRBJ1-5; D remains ambiguous. V was trimmed by 3 bases and J by 5 bases, leaving 14 bases between them. The length of the CDR3 is 15 residues. CDR1 SNHLY and CDR2 FYNNEI come from the germline V gene.

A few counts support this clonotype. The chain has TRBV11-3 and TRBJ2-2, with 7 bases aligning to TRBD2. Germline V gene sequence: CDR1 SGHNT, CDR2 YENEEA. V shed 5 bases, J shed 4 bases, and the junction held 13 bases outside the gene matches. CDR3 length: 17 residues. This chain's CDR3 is CASSVNPLTSVTGELFF. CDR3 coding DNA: TGTGCCAGCAGCGTTAACCCGCTTACTAGCGTCACCGGGGAGCTGTTTTTT.

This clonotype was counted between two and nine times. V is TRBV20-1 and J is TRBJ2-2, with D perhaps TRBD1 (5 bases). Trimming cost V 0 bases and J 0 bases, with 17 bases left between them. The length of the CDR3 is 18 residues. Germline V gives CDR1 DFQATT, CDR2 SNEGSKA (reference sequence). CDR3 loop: CSARERKQALANTGELFF. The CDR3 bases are TGCAGTGCTAGAGAGAGAAAACAGGCGCTAGCGAACACCGGGGAGCTGTTTTTT.